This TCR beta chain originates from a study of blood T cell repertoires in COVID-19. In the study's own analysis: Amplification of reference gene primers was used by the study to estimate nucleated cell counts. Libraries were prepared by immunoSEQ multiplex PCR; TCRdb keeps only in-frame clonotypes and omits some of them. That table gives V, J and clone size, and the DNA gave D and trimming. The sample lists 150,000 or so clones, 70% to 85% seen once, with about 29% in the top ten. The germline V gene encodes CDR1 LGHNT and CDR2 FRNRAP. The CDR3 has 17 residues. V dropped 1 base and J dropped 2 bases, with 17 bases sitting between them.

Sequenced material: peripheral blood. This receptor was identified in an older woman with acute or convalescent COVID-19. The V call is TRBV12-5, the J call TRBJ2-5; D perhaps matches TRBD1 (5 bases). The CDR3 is CASGLALTAGVQETQYF. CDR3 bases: TGTGCTAGTGGTTTGGCTTTGACAGCTGGGGTTCAAGAGACCCAGTACTTC.